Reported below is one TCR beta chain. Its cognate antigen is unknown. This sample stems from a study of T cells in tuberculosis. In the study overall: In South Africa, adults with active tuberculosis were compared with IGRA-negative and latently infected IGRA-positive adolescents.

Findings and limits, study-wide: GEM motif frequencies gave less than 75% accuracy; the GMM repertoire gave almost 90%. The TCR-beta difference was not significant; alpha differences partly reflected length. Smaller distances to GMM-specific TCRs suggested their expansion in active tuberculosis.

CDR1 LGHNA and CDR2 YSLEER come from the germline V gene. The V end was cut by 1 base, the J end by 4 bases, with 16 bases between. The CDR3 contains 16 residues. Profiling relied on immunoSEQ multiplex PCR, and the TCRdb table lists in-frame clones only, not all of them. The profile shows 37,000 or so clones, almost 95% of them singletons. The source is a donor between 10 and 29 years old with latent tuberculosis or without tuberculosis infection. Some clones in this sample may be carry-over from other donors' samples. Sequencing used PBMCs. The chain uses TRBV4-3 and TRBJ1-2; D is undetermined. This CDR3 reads CASSQVPGVLSYGYTF. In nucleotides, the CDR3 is TGCGCCAGCAGCCAAGTCCCTGGTGTTTTGAGCTATGGCTACACCTTC.